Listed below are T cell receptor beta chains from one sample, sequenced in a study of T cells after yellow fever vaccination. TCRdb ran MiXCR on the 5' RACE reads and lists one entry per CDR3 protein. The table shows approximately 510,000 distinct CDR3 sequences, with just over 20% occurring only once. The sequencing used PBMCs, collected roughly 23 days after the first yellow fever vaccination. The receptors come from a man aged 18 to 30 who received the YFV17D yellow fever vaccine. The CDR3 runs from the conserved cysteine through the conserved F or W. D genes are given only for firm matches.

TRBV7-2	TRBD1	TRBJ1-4	CASSRDRVNEKLFF
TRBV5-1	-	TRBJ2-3	CASSSLGVRTDTQYF
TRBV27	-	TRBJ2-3	CASSEGLASGSQYF
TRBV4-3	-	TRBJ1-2	CASSQDLQNYGYTF
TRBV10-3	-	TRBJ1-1	CAIGRVNTEAFF
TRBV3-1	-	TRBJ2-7	CASSLHAGTRAYEQYF
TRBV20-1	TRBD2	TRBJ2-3	CSARVAGGSTDTQYF
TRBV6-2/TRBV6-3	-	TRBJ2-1	CASSYPSSYNEQFF
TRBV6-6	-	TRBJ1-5	CVGSAGSNQPQHF
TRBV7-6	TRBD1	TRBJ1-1	CASSLDPKKQGALNTEAFF
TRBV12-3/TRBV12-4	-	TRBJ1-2	CASSLGDSKGRYTF
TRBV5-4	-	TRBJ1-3	CASSLDLGARNTIYF
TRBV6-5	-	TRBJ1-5	CASNRLSSNQPQHF
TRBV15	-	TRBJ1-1	CATSRDGWAGGDGAFF
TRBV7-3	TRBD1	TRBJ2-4	CASSSTGENIQYF
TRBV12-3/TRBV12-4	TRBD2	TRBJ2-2	CASSPLVSGGTGELFF
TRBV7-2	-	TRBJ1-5	CASSPLSGNSNQPQHF
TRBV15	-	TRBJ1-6	CATSRDLNRPLHF
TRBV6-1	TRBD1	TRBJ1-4	CASRDGTDNEKLFF
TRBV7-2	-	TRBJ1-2	CASSSPAVSNYGYTF
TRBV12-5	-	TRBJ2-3	CASGLVLRERADTQYF
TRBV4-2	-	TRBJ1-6	CASSLMDSSYNSPLHF
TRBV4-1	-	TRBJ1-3	CASSQSLGREKGNTIYF
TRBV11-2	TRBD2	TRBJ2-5	CASSDRDFGVGGGLGETQYF
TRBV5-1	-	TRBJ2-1	CASSSVGRNEQFF
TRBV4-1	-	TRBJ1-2	CASSQKAGERRDLNYGYTF
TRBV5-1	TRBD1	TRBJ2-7	CASSLLRQGLDEQYF
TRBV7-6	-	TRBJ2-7	CASSLAGIVYEQYF
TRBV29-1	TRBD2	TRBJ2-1	CSFLAGGNNEQFF
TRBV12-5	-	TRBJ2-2	CASGLYSGRELFF
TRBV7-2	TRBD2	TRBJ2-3	CASSSLLAVSTDTQYF
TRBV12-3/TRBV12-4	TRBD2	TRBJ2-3	CASSFSGGPGDTQYF
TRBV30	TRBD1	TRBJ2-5	CAWNTKGQGVSAQYF
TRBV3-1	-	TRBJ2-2	CASSPTASNGELFF
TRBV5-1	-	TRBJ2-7	CASSLERATHEQYF
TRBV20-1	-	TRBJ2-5	CSARGVEVPQETQYF
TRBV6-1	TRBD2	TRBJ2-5	CASRLNSGGPGETQYF
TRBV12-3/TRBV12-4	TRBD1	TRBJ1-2	CASSFSGQGIYGYTF
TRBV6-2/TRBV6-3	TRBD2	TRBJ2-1	CASRKGLAGIDEQFF
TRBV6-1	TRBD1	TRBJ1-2	CASIHLRDRGRSGYTF
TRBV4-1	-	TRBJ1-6	CASSQPTGHHNSPLHF
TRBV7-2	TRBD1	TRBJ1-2	CASSLRDRGRGYTF
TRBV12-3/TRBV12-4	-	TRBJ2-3	CASATRDFGTDTQYF
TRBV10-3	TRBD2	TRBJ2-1	CAISEAGGKNEQFF
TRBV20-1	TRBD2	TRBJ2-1	CSARLFGGVGQFF
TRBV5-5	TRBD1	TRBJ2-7	CASSSWTGDEQYF
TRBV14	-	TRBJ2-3	CASSQMGRGPADTQYF
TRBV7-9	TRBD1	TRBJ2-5	CASSHGTGGQETQYF
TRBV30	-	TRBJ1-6	CAWRSGPGMALHF
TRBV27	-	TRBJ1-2	CASSLSPTTNYGYTF
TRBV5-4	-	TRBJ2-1	CASSEHSKGNEQFF
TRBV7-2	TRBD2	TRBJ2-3	CASSFISGGPHKDTQYF
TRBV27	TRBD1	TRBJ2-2	CASSTYRGVYGELFF
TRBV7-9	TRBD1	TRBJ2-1	CASSHPRQGNNEQFF